Shown below are 3 T cell receptor beta chains from a single sample sequenced in a study of identical twins. TCRdb reanalysed the 5' RACE reads using MiXCR and keeps one entry per CDR3 protein. The data contain about 190,000 distinct CDR3 sequences, more than 15% of them singletons. These data were likewise used in another study, on T cells expressing NK-cell markers.

Sequenced: CD8+ T cells sorted from blood. The receptors were sampled from a woman in her late teens or twenties in good health.

This clonotype was detected a few times. This chain uses TRBV6-4 with TRBJ2-1; 8 bases are a match to TRBD2. The length of the CDR3 is 16 residues. Germline V CDR1 and CDR2: MRHNA, SNTAGT. V shed 0 bases and J 4 bases; nucleotides not matched to a gene: 5. The CDR3 loop is CASSDSTGGPYNEQFF. The CDR3, as DNA: TGTGCCAGCAGTGACTCAACGGGGGGGCCATACAATGAGCAGTTCTTC.

This clonotype was seen only once. This rearrangement joins TRBV14 to TRBJ2-1, with D possibly matching TRBD1 (5 bases). Germline loops: CDR1 SGHDN, CDR2 FVKESK. The CDR3 runs 16 residues. V lost 1 base, J lost 0 bases, and 10 bases lay in between. The CDR3 loop is CASSQAGRFSYNEQFF. The DNA of the CDR3 is TGTGCCAGCAGCCAAGCAGGGCGTTTCTCCTACAATGAGCAGTTCTTC.

This clonotype was seen a few times. The rearrangement uses TRBV15 and TRBJ2-3; possible D gene TRBD1, 5 bases. V lost 3 bases and J lost 8, with 21 bases in between. This CDR3 is 16 amino acids long. Germline V gene sequence: CDR1 LNHNV, CDR2 YYDKDF (reference sequence). Here the CDR3 DNA reads TGTGCCACCAGCAGGGGATCCCAGGGTATCTTACCTACGCAGTATTTT. Translated, it gives CATSRGSQGILPTQYF.